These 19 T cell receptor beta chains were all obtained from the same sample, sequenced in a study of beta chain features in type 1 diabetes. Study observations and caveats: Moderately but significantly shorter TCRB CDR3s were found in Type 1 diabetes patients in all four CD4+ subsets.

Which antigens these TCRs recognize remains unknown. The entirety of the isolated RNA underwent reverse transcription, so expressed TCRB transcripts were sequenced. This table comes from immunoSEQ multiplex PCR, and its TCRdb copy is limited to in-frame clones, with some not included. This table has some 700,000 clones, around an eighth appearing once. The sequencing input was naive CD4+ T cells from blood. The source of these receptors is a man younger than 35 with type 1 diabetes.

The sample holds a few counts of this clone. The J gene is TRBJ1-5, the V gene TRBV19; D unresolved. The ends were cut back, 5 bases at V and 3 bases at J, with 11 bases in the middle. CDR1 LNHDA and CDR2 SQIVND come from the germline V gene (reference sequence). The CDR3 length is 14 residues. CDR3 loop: CASSQTSSNQPQHF. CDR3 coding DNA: TGTGCCAGTAGTCAAACATCGTCCAATCAGCCCCAGCATTTT.

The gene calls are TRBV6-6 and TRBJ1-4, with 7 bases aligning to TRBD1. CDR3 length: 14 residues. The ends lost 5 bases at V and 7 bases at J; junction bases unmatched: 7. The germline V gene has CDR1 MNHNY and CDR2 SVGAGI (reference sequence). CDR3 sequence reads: CASSLRGASEKLFF. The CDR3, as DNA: TGTGCCAGCAGTCTCAGGGGGGCGAGTGAAAAACTGTTTTTT.

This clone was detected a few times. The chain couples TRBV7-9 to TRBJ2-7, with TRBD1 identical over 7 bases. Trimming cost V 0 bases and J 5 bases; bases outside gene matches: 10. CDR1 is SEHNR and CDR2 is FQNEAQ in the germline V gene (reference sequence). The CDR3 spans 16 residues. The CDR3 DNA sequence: TGTGCCAGCAGCTTAGCGGTGGGAGACAGGGATAACGAGCAGTACTTC. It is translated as CASSLAVGDRDNEQYF.

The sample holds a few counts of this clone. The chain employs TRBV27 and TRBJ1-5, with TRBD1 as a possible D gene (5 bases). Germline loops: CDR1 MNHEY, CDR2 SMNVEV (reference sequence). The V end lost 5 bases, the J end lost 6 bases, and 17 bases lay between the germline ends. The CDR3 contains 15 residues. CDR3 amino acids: CASSLLWGVSQPQHF. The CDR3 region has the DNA TGTGCCAGCAGTCTCCTATGGGGGGTTAGTCAGCCCCAGCATTTT.

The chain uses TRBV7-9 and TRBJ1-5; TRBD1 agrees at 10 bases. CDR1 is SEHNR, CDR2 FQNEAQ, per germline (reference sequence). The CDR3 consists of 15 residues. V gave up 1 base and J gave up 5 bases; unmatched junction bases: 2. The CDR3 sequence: CASSLGTGGDQPQHF. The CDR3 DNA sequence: TGTGCCAGCAGCTTAGGGACAGGGGGAGATCAGCCCCAGCATTTT.

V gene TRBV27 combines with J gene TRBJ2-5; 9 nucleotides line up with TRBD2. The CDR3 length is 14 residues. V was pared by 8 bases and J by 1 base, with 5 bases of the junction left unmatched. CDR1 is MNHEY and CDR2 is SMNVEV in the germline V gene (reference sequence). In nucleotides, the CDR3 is TGTGCCAGCCAGACTAGCGGAGGCCAAGAGACCCAGTACTTC. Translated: CASQTSGGQETQYF.

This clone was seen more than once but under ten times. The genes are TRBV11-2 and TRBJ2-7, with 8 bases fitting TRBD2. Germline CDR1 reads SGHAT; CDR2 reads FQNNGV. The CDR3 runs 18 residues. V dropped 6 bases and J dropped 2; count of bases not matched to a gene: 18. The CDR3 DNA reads TGTGCCAGCAGATTTCCCTATGGGAGAAGCGGGGGTCCCTACGAGCAGTACTTC. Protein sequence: CASRFPYGRSGGPYEQYF.

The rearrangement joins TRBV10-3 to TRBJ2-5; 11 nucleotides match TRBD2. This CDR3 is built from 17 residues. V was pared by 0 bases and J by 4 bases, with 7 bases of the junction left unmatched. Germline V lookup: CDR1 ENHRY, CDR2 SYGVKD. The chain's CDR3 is CAISESMTSGAGETQYF. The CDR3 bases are TGTGCCATCAGTGAGTCCATGACTAGCGGGGCGGGAGAGACCCAGTACTTC.

In nucleotides, the CDR3 is TGTGCCAGCAGCACGACGGACAGCCCAGGCACAGATACGCAGTATTTT. Residues: CASSTTDSPGTDTQYF. This chain connects TRBV21-1 to TRBJ2-3; TRBD1 is taken as the D call from the table, unchecked against the DNA. TRBV21-1 corresponds to a pseudogene. This CDR3 is 16 amino acids long.

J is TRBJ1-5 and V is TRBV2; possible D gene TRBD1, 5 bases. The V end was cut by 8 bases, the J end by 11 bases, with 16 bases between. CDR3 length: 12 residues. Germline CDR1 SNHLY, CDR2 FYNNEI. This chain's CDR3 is CASGGAGMAQHF. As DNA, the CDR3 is TGTGCCAGCGGAGGGGCCGGGATGGCCCAGCATTTT. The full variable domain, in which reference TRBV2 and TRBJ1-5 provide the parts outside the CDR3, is EPEVTQTPSHQVTQMGQEVILRCVPISNHLYFYWYRQILGQKVEFLVSFYNNEISEKSEIFDDQFSVERPDGSNFTLKIRSTKLEDSAMYFCASGGAGMAQHFGDGTRLSIL.

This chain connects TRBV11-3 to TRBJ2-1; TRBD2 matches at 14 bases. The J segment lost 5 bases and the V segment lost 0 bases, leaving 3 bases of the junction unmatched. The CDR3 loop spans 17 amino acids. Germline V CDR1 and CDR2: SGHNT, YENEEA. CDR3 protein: CASSLDWTSGGHNEQFF. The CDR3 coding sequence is TGTGCCAGCAGCTTAGATTGGACTAGCGGGGGGCACAATGAGCAGTTCTTC.

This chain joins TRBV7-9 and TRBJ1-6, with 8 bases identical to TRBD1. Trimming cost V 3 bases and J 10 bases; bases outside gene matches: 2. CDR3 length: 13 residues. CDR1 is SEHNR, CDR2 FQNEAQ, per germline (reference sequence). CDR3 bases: TGTGCCAGCAGCTTGACAGGGGAGTCACCCCTCCACTTT. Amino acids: CASSLTGESPLHF.

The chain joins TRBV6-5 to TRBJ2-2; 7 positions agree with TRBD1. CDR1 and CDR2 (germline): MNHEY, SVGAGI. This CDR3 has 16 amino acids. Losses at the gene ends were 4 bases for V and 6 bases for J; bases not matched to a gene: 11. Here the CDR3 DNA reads TGTGCCAGCAGTTCGACAGGGTCTGTAGGTCCCGGGGAGCTGTTTTTT. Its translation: CASSSTGSVGPGELFF.

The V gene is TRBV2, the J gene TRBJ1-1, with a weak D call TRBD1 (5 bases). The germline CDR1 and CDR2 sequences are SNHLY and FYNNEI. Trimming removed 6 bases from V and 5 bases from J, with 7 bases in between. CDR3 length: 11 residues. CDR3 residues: CASRTVTEAFF. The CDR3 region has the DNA TGTGCCAGCAGGACAGTTACTGAAGCTTTCTTT.

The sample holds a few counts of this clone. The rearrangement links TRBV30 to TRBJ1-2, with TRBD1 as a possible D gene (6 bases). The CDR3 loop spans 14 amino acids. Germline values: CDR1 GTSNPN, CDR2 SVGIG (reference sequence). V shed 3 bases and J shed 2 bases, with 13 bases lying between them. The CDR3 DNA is TGTGCCTGGAGAAGGACAGTGAGAAACTATGGCTACACCTTC. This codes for CAWRRTVRNYGYTF.

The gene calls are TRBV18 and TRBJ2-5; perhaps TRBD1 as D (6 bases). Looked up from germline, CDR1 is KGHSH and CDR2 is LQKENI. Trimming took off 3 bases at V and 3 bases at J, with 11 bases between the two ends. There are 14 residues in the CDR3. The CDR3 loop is CASSPDSLEETQYF. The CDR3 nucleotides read TGTGCCAGCTCACCGGACAGTTTGGAAGAGACCCAGTACTTC. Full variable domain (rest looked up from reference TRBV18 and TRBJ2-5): NAGVMQNPRHLVRRRGQEARLRCSPMKGHSHVYWYRQLPEEGLKFMVYLQKENIIDESGMPKERFSAEFPKEGPSILRIQQVVRGDSAAYFCASSPDSLEETQYFGPGTRLLVL.

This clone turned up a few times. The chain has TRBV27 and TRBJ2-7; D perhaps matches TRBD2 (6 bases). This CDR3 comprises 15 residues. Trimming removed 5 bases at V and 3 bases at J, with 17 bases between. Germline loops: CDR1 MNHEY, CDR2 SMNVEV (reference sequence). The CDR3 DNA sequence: TGTGCCAGCAGTCCGCAGGAGGGAGGTTACTACGAGCAGTACTTC. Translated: CASSPQEGGYYEQYF.

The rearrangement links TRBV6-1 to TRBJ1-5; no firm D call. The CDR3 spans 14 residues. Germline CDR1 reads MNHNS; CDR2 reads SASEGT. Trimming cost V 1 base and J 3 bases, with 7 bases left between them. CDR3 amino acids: CASSEGEVNQPQHF. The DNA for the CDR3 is TGTGCCAGCAGTGAAGGGGAGGTCAATCAGCCCCAGCATTTT.

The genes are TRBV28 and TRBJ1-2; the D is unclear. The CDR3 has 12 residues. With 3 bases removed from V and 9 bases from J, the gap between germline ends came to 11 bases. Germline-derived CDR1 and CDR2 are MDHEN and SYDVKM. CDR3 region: CASSLSDRRYTF. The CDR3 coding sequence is TGTGCCAGCAGTTTGTCCGATCGTCGCTACACCTTC.